These 17 T cell receptor beta chains originate from one sample sequenced in a study of molecular identifiers for immune sequencing clone quantification. TCRdb re-derived calls from the PCR reads in MiXCR, one entry per CDR3 protein. Seen here are around 480,000 distinct CDR3 sequences, 25% observed once, and the top ten hold approximately 0.8%. Material for sequencing was naive CD8+ T cells from blood, with Jurkat cell RNA spiked in. Regarding subset: FACS-sorted CD8+CD4-CCR7+CD45RA+ naive T cells. These receptors were obtained from a human donor in good health. Some libraries in this study had Jurkat cell RNA spiked in.

The chain recombines TRBV12-3 or TRBV12-4 with TRBJ2-7, with a tentative D call TRBD2 (5 bases). The CDR3 runs to 14 residues. Trimming pared 5 bases from V and 4 bases from J, leaving 15 bases between. The CDR3 DNA sequence: TGTGCCAGCAGTGAGAACCCGAGGGTTTACGAGCAGTACTTC. It encodes CASSENPRVYEQYF.

This clonotype was picked up many times. The junction differs from germline at one of its ends, possibly a read error. The genes are TRBV29-1 and TRBJ1-2; 8 positions match TRBD1. Germline assignment: CDR1 SQVTM and CDR2 ANQGSEA. The CDR3 length is 18 residues. The DNA of the CDR3 is TGCAGCGCTGAACTTCTGACAGGGGAAACCGCCCTCAACTATGGCTACACCTTC. It specifies CSAELLTGETALNYGYTF.

Concerning this clonotype: The CDR3 ends on some other residue instead of the conserved phenylalanine or tryptophan, so this is likely a read error. The chain couples TRBV7-9 to TRBJ2-7; D is tentatively TRBD1 or TRBD2 (5 bases each). The V gene lost 4 bases and the J gene lost 6 bases, with 13 bases spanning the gap. The length of the CDR3 is 13 residues. Germline CDR1 reads SEHNR; CDR2 reads FQNEAQ (reference sequence). The CDR3 spells CASSSRGGREQYY. CDR3 in DNA: TGTGCCAGCAGCTCACGTGGGGGACGCGAGCAGTACTAC.

This clonotype appeared many times. The chain joins TRBV12-3 or TRBV12-4 to TRBJ2-4; 9 bases map to TRBD1. V trimming: 7 bases; J trimming: 7 bases; junction bases outside the gene matches: 8. The CDR3 is 14 residues long. The CDR3 DNA sequence: TGTGCCAGCACGTCTTGGACAGGGGATAACATTCAGTACTTC. Amino acid sequence: CASTSWTGDNIQYF.

V and J are TRBV2 and TRBJ2-1; 8 bases fit TRBD2. V lost 3 bases and J lost 9; bases outside the gene matches: 13. CDR3 length: 16 residues. Germline CDR1 SNHLY, CDR2 FYNNEI. The CDR3: CASSDSLGLAGGEQFF. The CDR3 coding sequence is TGTGCCAGCAGTGATTCCCTCGGACTAGCTGGGGGTGAGCAGTTCTTC.

The chain links TRBV27 to TRBJ2-7, with D uncertain. The CDR3 runs 12 residues. Germline V gene data show CDR1 as MNHEY and CDR2 as SMNVEV (reference sequence). The V end lost 8 bases, the J end lost 6 bases, and 14 bases lay between the germline ends. In DNA form, the CDR3 reads TGTGCCAGCGGGTCTGGGCCCTGCGAGCAGTACTTC. This codes for CASGSGPCEQYF.

On this clonotype itself: A junction boundary mismatches the germline segment, possibly from a read error. The chain has TRBV27 and TRBJ2-7, with TRBD2 matching 11 bases. The CDR3 covers 15 residues. The germline V gene encodes CDR1 MNHEY and CDR2 SMNVEV (reference sequence). The CDR3: CASSFGTSGPYEQCF. CDR3 nucleotide sequence: TGTGCCAGCAGTTTTGGGACTAGCGGCCCCTACGAGCAGTGCTTC.

This clonotype has a count of ten or more. The V gene is TRBV4-1, the J gene TRBJ2-7, with D uncertain. The ends were cut back, 5 bases at V and 5 bases at J, with 19 bases in the middle. This CDR3 region has 15 residues. Germline CDR1 reads MGHRA; CDR2 reads YSYEKL. Here the CDR3 DNA reads TGCGCCAGCAGCGAATCCAAACGCTCGGCCGACGAGCAGTACTTC. Translation gives CASSESKRSADEQYF.

The J gene is TRBJ1-1, the V gene TRBV10-2, with 9 bases that match TRBD1. V lost 2 bases, J lost 7 bases, and 11 bases stayed unmatched. The CDR3 has 16 residues. Germline values: CDR1 WSHSY, CDR2 SAAADI. CDR3 in DNA: TGCGCCAGCAGTGAGGGTGCGACAGGGGGTGTGGGTGAAGCTTTCTTT. Its translation is CASSEGATGGVGEAFF.

This clonotype has at least ten counts. This chain connects TRBV14 to TRBJ2-7, with D perhaps matching TRBD1 (6 bases). With 5 bases removed from V and 3 bases from J, the gap between germline ends came to 14 bases. The CDR3 has 14 residues. CDR1 and CDR2 from the germline V gene are SGHDN and FVKESK. CDR3 DNA: TGTGCCAGCAGCACCTACGACAGGAGCTACGAGCAGTACTTC. Residues: CASSTYDRSYEQYF.

As to this clonotype: The final CDR3 position lacks the conserved phenylalanine or tryptophan, pointing to a likely read error. The J gene is TRBJ2-7, the V gene TRBV20-1; D call uncertain. Germline CDR1 and CDR2: DFQATT and SNEGSKA (reference sequence). This CDR3 spans 14 amino acids. V was shortened by 5 bases and J by 3 bases, with 17 bases between the two germline ends. The CDR3 sequence: CSASPTRYHYEQYL. As DNA, the CDR3 is TGCAGTGCTTCTCCGACAAGGTACCACTACGAGCAGTACCTC.

Notes on this clonotype: With a much larger clone just one base away, this may be a read error. The rearrangement joins TRBV4-1 to TRBJ2-3, with TRBD2 matching over 11 bases. The CDR3 is made up of 17 amino acids. The germline CDR1 and CDR2 sequences are MGHRA and YSYEKL. The CDR3 loop is CASGQSTSGGFSDTQYF. The CDR3 DNA reads TGCGCCAGCGGCCAGTCCACTAGCGGGGGTTTCTCAGATACGCAGTATTTT.

This clonotype was counted at least ten times. This CDR3 is CASSFSGSYNEQFF. CDR3 bases: TGTGCCAGCAGCTTTAGCGGGAGTTACAATGAGCAGTTCTTC. This chain links TRBV5-4 with TRBJ2-1, with 9 bases lining up with TRBD2. The CDR3 length is 14 residues. With V trimmed by 2 bases and J by 4 bases, 1 base remained unmatched. From germline, CDR1 is SGHNT and CDR2 YYREEE (reference sequence). The full variable domain, rest sourced from reference TRBV5-4 and TRBJ2-1, is ETGVTQSPTHLIKTRGQQVTLRCSSQSGHNTVSWYQQALGQGPQFIFQYYREEENGRGNFPPRFSGLQFPNYSSELNVNALELDDSALYLCASSFSGSYNEQFFGPGTRLTVL.

In the case of this clonotype: A much larger clone is a single base away; this may be a read error. The rearrangement links TRBV7-9 to TRBJ1-3, with D unclear. CDR1 and CDR2 from the germline V gene are SEHNR and FQNEAQ (reference sequence). This CDR3 spans 12 amino acids. Trimming took 4 bases from V and 3 from J, leaving 4 bases between them. The CDR3 spells CASSSYGNTIYF. CDR3 in DNA: TGTGCCAGCAGCTCCTATGGAAACACCATATATTTT.

This clonotype was found many times. The gene calls are TRBV29-1 and TRBJ1-1; D uncertain. Trimming removed 5 bases at V and 0 bases at J, with 13 bases between. CDR3 length: 14 amino acids. Germline V gives CDR1 SQVTM, CDR2 ANQGSEA. DNA for the CDR3: TGCAGCGTTCGGCCCAATTCAATGAACACTGAAGCTTTCTTT. Translation: CSVRPNSMNTEAFF. Variable domain in full (rest from reference TRBV29-1 and TRBJ1-1): SAVISQKPSRDICQRGTSLTIQCQVDSQVTMMFWYRQQPGQSLTLIATANQGSEATYESGFVIDKFPISRPNLTFSTLTVSNMSPEDSSIYLCSVRPNSMNTEAFFGQGTRLTVV.

Details on this clonotype: The junction differs from germline at one of its ends, possibly a read error. The V and J genes are TRBV4-3 and TRBJ2-3; no definite D call. The CDR3 is made up of 16 amino acids. Germline-derived CDR1 and CDR2 are LGHNA and YSLEER. The CDR3 nucleotides read TGCGCCCGCAGCCAAGGTAGAACCTTTCTGGAAGATACGCAGTATTTT. This encodes CARSQGRTFLEDTQYF.

V usage is TRBV5-1 and J usage is TRBJ2-5, with 7 bases lining up with TRBD2. Germline lookup yields CDR1 SGHRS and CDR2 YFSETQ. V lost 4 bases and J lost 5; bases outside the gene matches: 11. The CDR3 consists of 15 residues. CDR3 bases: TGCGCCAGCAGCGCGGCGGCCGGGGGGATGGAGACCCAGTACTTC. Encoded protein: CASSAAAGGMETQYF.